This T cell receptor beta chain was sequenced during a study of early stage breast cancer tumors. Study-level background: Each sample averaged approximately 9.6-fold read coverage. Broader study findings: Tumors had approximately 2.5-fold higher T cell density and higher clonality than adjacent normal breast tissue. Comparing each tissue with blood distinguished tumor from normal in about 85% of the 16 patients. Most shared enriched TCRB sequences were commonly generated ones.

Profiling relied on immunoSEQ multiplex PCR, and the TCRdb table lists in-frame clones only, not all of them. In the table there are 25,000 to 30,000 clones, around three quarters of which are singletons. Trimming cost V 3 bases and J 6 bases; bases outside gene matches: 3. CDR1 is SGHAT, CDR2 FQDESV, per germline (reference sequence). This CDR3 comprises 15 residues. Comments on this clone: Its matching antigen is unknown.

The sample was blood. This clonotype originated in a person between 50 and 60 years old with breast cancer. This sequence joins TRBV11-1 and TRBJ2-1, with TRBD2 matching 12 bases. CDR3 bases: TGTGCCAGCAGCTTTCTAGCGGGAGGGGGCAATGAGCAGTTCTTC. Its translation is CASSFLAGGGNEQFF.